One and the same sample provided the 10 T cell receptor beta chains below, sequenced in a study of response to subunit inactivated influenza vaccine. MiXCR, applied by TCRdb to the RT-PCR reads, yields one record per CDR3 protein. This table has about 650,000 distinct CDR3 sequences, roughly 14% appearing once. The sample in question was PBMCs from blood, obtained 11 to 12 days after vaccination. Receptors originate from a man aged 45-60 years who received an inactivated influenza vaccine.

The rearrangement uses TRBV12-3 or TRBV12-4 and TRBJ2-5; the D is unclear. V gave up 1 base and J gave up 9 bases, with 9 bases separating them. The CDR3 is 12 amino acids. This CDR3 is CASSLDRSSQYF. Here the CDR3 DNA reads TGTGCCAGCAGTTTAGATCGGTCCTCCCAGTACTTC.

This clonotype was detected ten times or more. One end of the junction fails to match germline, which may point to a read error. V usage is TRBV5-1 and J usage is TRBJ2-1; weak D call: TRBD1 (5 bases). Germline lookup yields CDR1 SGHRS and CDR2 YFSETQ. The CDR3 is made up of 13 amino acids. Here the CDR3 reads CASSLQVYNEQFF. The CDR3 DNA is TGTGCCAGCAGCTTACAGGTTTACAATGAGCAGTTCTTC. Based on the CDR3 plus reference TRBV5-1 and TRBJ2-1, the full variable domain is KAGVTQTPRYLIKTRGQQVTLSCSPISGHRSVSWYQQTPGQGLQFLFEYFSETQRNKGNFPGRFSGRQFSNSRSEMNVSTLELGDSALYLCASSLQVYNEQFFGPGTRLTVL.

The CDR3 spells CASSGGTGIYGYTF. In DNA form, the CDR3 reads TGTGCCAGCAGTGGGGGGACAGGGATCTATGGCTACACCTTC. The chain is built from TRBV25-1 and TRBJ1-2, with 9 bases aligning to TRBD1. The V segment lost 4 bases and the J segment 4 bases; nucleotides outside the gene matches: 4. This CDR3 has 14 residues. Looked up from germline, CDR1 is MGHDK and CDR2 is SYGVNS.

V is TRBV5-1 and J is TRBJ2-5; 8 bases match TRBD1. Germline V gives CDR1 SGHRS, CDR2 YFSETQ. The CDR3 runs 13 residues. J gave up 5 bases and V 8 bases, and 8 bases lay outside the gene matches. The CDR3 loop is CASSATGGETQYF. The CDR3 bases are TGCGCCAGTAGTGCAACAGGGGGGGAGACCCAGTACTTC.

This clonotype was seen a handful of times. V is TRBV21-1 and J is TRBJ2-3. TRBV21-1 is shown as a pseudogene. This CDR3 comprises 13 residues. The chain's CDR3 is CAAVARGDDTQYF. The CDR3 DNA reads as TGTGCCGCCGTTGCACGTGGTGACGATACGCAGTATTTT.

This clonotype has a single count. The rearrangement links TRBV20-1 to TRBJ2-1; TRBD1 agrees at 8 bases. The CDR3 is made up of 12 amino acids. Trimming removed 8 bases from V and 10 bases from J; junction bases left unmatched: 10. Germline V gene data show CDR1 as DFQATT and CDR2 as SNEGSKA (reference sequence). The CDR3: CSSTGETREQFF. CDR3 nucleotide sequence: TGCAGTTCGACAGGGGAAACCCGGGAGCAGTTCTTC.

The gene calls are TRBV5-1 and TRBJ2-3, with a tentative D call TRBD2 (5 bases). V was shortened by 5 bases and J by 6 bases, with 16 bases between the two germline ends. There are 14 residues in the CDR3. From germline, CDR1 is SGHRS and CDR2 YFSETQ. In DNA form, the CDR3 reads TGCGCCAGCAGGGTGGCCAGCGGAGACGATACGCAGTATTTT. Translation gives CASRVASGDDTQYF.

This clonotype has at least ten counts. The V gene is TRBV2, the J gene TRBJ2-7; D tentatively reads TRBD1 or TRBD2 (5 bases each). Germline V gives CDR1 SNHLY, CDR2 FYNNEI. V was pared by 4 bases and J by 2 bases, with 9 bases between. CDR3 length: 13 residues. CDR3 residues: CASSAGTPYEQYF. The CDR3 DNA follows: TGTGCCAGCAGTGCCGGGACCCCCTACGAGCAGTACTTC.

This clonotype was detected only a few times. V is TRBV6-2 or TRBV6-3 and J is TRBJ2-7; 8 bases match TRBD2. Per the germline V gene, CDR1 is MNHEY and CDR2 is SVGEGT. Unmatched junction bases numbered 9, after V lost 1 base and J lost 1 base. The CDR3 totals 17 residues. The DNA of the CDR3 is TGTGCCAGCAGTTACTTACTAGCGGTACCCCCTTCCTACGAGCAGTACTTC. Residues: CASSYLLAVPPSYEQYF.

The V gene is TRBV5-1, the J gene TRBJ2-3; TRBD1 aligns across 9 bases. J lost 3 bases, V lost 6 bases, and 5 bases had no gene match. The CDR3 has 14 residues. Germline V gives CDR1 SGHRS, CDR2 YFSETQ. CDR3 loop: CASIQTGGTDTQYF. The DNA for the CDR3 is TGCGCCAGCATACAGACAGGGGGAACAGATACGCAGTATTTT.